Each of the 18 T cell receptor beta chains below was sequenced from the same sample in a study of low-dose radiotherapy and immunotherapy resistance in tumors. Time point meaning: after trial treatment. Treatment noted: LDRT plus nivolumab, ipilimumab, low-dose cyclophosphamide and aspirin (RACIN trial). TRAV- and TRBV-specific primers, spanning alpha and beta chains, primed first-strand cDNA. Amplification of TCRs used a constant-region primer and V-primer adapter for around 18 PCR cycles. TCRdb itself ran the reads through MiXCR, one entry per CDR3 protein. There are tens of thousands of distinct CDR3 sequences in the sample; around 20% occur only once, and 9.5% to 15% lies in the top ten. Sample: PBMCs, taken after low-dose radiotherapy plus immunotherapy. The receptor source for this set is a female donor with ovarian cancer.

This clonotype has at least ten counts. V is TRBV5-3 and J is TRBJ1-5; D call uncertain. TRBV5-3 qualifies as an ORF whose function is uncertain. V gave up 4 bases and J gave up 1 base, with 15 bases separating them. The CDR3 consists of 16 residues. DNA of the CDR3: TGTGCCAGAAGCCGCGGGGATCCTGGGAGCAATCAGCCCCAGCATTTT. As protein: CARSRGDPGSNQPQHF.

This clonotype was seen only a few times. V usage is TRBV2 and J usage is TRBJ1-1; D remains ambiguous. CDR3 length: 14 amino acids. Deletions cut 6 bases from V and 3 bases from J, with 14 bases between. Germline V gene lookup returns CDR1 SNHLY and CDR2 FYNNEI. The CDR3 DNA reads TGTGCCAGCAGGAGCCTGCGACGGGACACTGAAGCTTTCTTT. This gives the protein CASRSLRRDTEAFF.

The sample holds a few counts of this clonotype. The J gene is TRBJ2-2, the V gene TRBV29-1, with D possibly being TRBD2 (7 bases). Germline V gene sequence: CDR1 SQVTM, CDR2 ANQGSEA. The V gene lost 6 bases and the J gene lost 4 bases, with 15 bases spanning the gap. The CDR3 is made up of 14 amino acids. CDR3 DNA sequence: TGCAGCGTAGGGGGAGGGCGGGGCACCGGGGAGCTGTTTTTT. It translates to CSVGGGRGTGELFF.

This clonotype occurred a few times. The chain couples TRBV30 to TRBJ1-6; perhaps TRBD1 as D (5 bases). The CDR3 extends over 14 amino acids. Germline CDR1 is GTSNPN and CDR2 is SVGIG (reference sequence). V was cut by 3 bases and J by 8 bases, with 14 bases left in between. DNA of the CDR3: TGTGCCTGGAGCCCCATGAGGGGAGATTCACCCCTCCACTTT. Translated: CAWSPMRGDSPLHF.

This clonotype has a count of ten or more. The chain uses TRBV6-5 and TRBJ2-7; 8 bases match TRBD1. V dropped 0 bases and J dropped 3; count of bases not matched to a gene: 7. The CDR3 covers 16 residues. CDR1 and CDR2 (germline): MNHEY, SVGAGI. The CDR3 sequence is CASSYSTGAYFYEQYF. The CDR3, as DNA: TGTGCCAGCAGTTACTCGACAGGGGCCTACTTCTACGAGCAGTACTTC.

This clonotype was counted a few times. The chain carries TRBV7-2 and TRBJ2-3, with 9 bases aligning to TRBD2. Germline CDR1 and CDR2: SGHTA and FQGNSA. The CDR3 runs to 15 residues. J was trimmed by 2 bases and V by 5 bases; bases with no gene match: 5. In nucleotides, the CDR3 is TGTGCCAGCAGCCCGACTAGCGGTGTCACAGATACGCAGTATTTT. Translating it yields CASSPTSGVTDTQYF. Full variable domain (missing parts from reference TRBV7-2 and TRBJ2-3): GAGVSQSPSNKVTEKGKDVELRCDPISGHTALYWYRQSLGQGLEFLIYFQGNSAPDKSGLPSDRFSAERTGGSVSTLTIQRTQQEDSAVYLCASSPTSGVTDTQYFGPGTRLTVL.

This clonotype was picked up many times. The chain links TRBV19 to TRBJ1-1; perhaps TRBD1 as D (6 bases). V was pared by 4 bases and J by 2 bases, with 11 bases between. The germline V gene encodes CDR1 LNHDA and CDR2 SQIVND (reference sequence). The CDR3 is 14 amino acids. The CDR3: CASSTQQGNTEAFF. The CDR3 bases are TGTGCCAGTAGTACCCAACAGGGAAACACTGAAGCTTTCTTT.

In this sample, this clonotype turned up many times. The chain employs TRBV5-6 and TRBJ2-7; perhaps TRBD1 as D (5 bases). CDR3 length: 15 amino acids. The V gene lost 0 bases and the J gene lost 1 base, with 11 bases spanning the gap. From germline, CDR1 is SGHDT and CDR2 YYEEEE. The CDR3: CASSLVSGRSYEQYF. In DNA, the CDR3 is TGTGCCAGCAGCTTGGTGTCAGGGCGGTCCTACGAGCAGTACTTC. The entire variable domain, with the rest obtained from reference TRBV5-6 and TRBJ2-7, is as follows: DAGVTQSPTHLIKTRGQQVTLRCSPKSGHDTVSWYQQALGQGPQFIFQYYEEEERQRGNFPDRFSGHQFPNYSSELNVNALLLGDSALYLCASSLVSGRSYEQYFGPGTRLTVT.

This clonotype has at least ten counts. This rearrangement joins TRBV2 to TRBJ1-2; the match to TRBD1 covers 9 bases. Germline CDR1 and CDR2: SNHLY and FYNNEI. The CDR3 sequence is 15 residues long. V trimming: 4 bases; J trimming: 4 bases; junction bases outside the gene matches: 7. The DNA of the CDR3 is TGTGCCAGCAGTGGTCCCGGGACAGGGTCCTATGGCTACACCTTC. Protein: CASSGPGTGSYGYTF.

This sequence joins TRBV3-1 and TRBJ2-5; 7 positions agree with TRBD2. The junction had 4 bases not matched to a gene; V was cut back by 3 bases and J by 0 bases. CDR1 is LGHDT, CDR2 YNNKEL, per germline (reference sequence). The CDR3 totals 15 residues. The CDR3 coding sequence is TGTGCCAGCAGCCACCTAGCGGAGTACCAAGAGACCCAGTACTTC. Its protein product is CASSHLAEYQETQYF.

This clonotype was counted at least ten times. The gene calls are TRBV27 and TRBJ2-7; perhaps D is TRBD1 or TRBD2 (6 bases each). V was clipped by 6 bases and J by 3 bases, with 12 bases between them. The CDR3 covers 13 residues. Per germline, CDR1 MNHEY and CDR2 SMNVEV (reference sequence). CDR3 region: CASRVGGSYEQYF. As DNA, the CDR3 is TGTGCCAGCAGGGTCGGGGGCAGCTACGAGCAGTACTTC.

At least ten counts were recorded for this clonotype. This chain joins TRBV7-9 and TRBJ2-4; 11 bases are a match to TRBD2. The germline CDR1 and CDR2 sequences are SEHNR and FQNEAQ (reference sequence). The CDR3 has 17 residues. V shed 5 bases and J 2 bases; nucleotides not matched to a gene: 8. CDR3 in DNA: TGTGCCAGCAGCCCTATTCTAGCGGGAGGCACCAAAAACATTCAGTACTTC. Translated, it gives CASSPILAGGTKNIQYF.

In its sample, this clonotype was seen many times. V and J are TRBV20-1 and TRBJ2-4; TRBD1 agrees at 8 bases. CDR3 length: 13 residues. V shed 0 bases, J shed 7 bases, and the junction held 2 bases outside the gene matches. CDR1 and CDR2 from the germline V gene are DFQATT and SNEGSKA (reference sequence). CDR3: CSARDWTGNIQYF. CDR3 in DNA: TGCAGTGCTAGAGATTGGACAGGGAACATTCAGTACTTC.

This clonotype occurred many times. The chain recombines TRBV11-2 with TRBJ2-3; maybe TRBD2 (5 bases). CDR1 is SGHAT and CDR2 is FQNNGV in the germline V gene. The CDR3 covers 13 residues. V lost 6 bases and J lost 3, with 10 bases in between. CDR3 coding DNA: TGTGCCAGCAGTTTCTCGGGGACAGATACGCAGTATTTT. Its translation: CASSFSGTDTQYF.

This clonotype was detected many times. V is TRBV4-1 and J is TRBJ2-3, with 7 bases lining up with TRBD1. The germline gives CDR1 MGHRA, CDR2 YSYEKL. The J segment lost 2 bases and the V segment lost 1 base, leaving 3 bases of the junction unmatched. The CDR3 is 15 residues long. CDR3 in amino acids: CASSQAGTVTDTQYF. In nucleotides, the CDR3 is TGCGCCAGCAGCCAAGCGGGGACAGTCACAGATACGCAGTATTTT.

V and J are TRBV12-3 or TRBV12-4 and TRBJ2-1; D is ambiguous. The V and J ends lost 5 bases and 6 bases respectively, with 11 bases between them. This CDR3 spans 13 amino acids. Here the CDR3 DNA reads TGTGCCAGCAGTACCCGAGGTGGCAATGAGCAGTTCTTC. Its protein product is CASSTRGGNEQFF.

This clonotype was detected many times. This sequence joins TRBV5-1 and TRBJ2-6, with D maybe TRBD2 (6 bases). The germline gives CDR1 SGHRS, CDR2 YFSETQ. There are 16 residues in the CDR3. V gave up 2 bases and J gave up 0 bases, with 9 bases separating them. CDR3 nucleotides: TGCGCCAGCAGCTTAGGCGGGAACTCTGGGGCCAACGTCCTGACTTTC. Its translation is CASSLGGNSGANVLTF.

Ten or more counts support this clonotype. The chain has TRBV5-1 and TRBJ1-1; D is unclear. The CDR3 runs to 14 residues. Germline V CDR1 and CDR2: SGHRS, YFSETQ. V was cut by 2 bases and J by 11 bases, with 19 bases left in between. The chain's CDR3 is CASSLSSLIFGAFF. In DNA form, the CDR3 reads TGCGCCAGCAGCTTAAGCAGCCTTATATTTGGCGCTTTCTTT.